The 11 T cell receptor beta chains presented below share a single source sample, sequenced in a study of T cell repertoires in cytomegalovirus infection. TCRdb passed the reads through MiXCR, listing each CDR3 protein once. Of about 310,000 distinct CDR3 sequences listed, about 25% are singletons. What these receptors recognize is not known. The input for sequencing was cultured PBMCs, taken from culture after CMV antigen stimulation. These receptor sequences come from a human donor in good health (CMV status not recorded). Some clones in this sample may be carry-over from other donors' samples.

This clonotype was recorded many times. This chain joins TRBV7-6 and TRBJ2-7, with 7 bases that match TRBD1. Trimming cost V 5 bases and J 3 bases; bases outside gene matches: 4. Germline values: CDR1 SGHVS, CDR2 FNYEAQ. The CDR3 consists of 13 residues. The CDR3 spells CASSPTGDYEQYF. The CDR3 bases are TGTGCCAGCAGCCCAACAGGGGACTACGAGCAGTACTTC.

This chain links TRBV12-3 or TRBV12-4 with TRBJ2-3; a weak D match, TRBD2 (5 bases). V was clipped by 7 bases and J by 3 bases, with 17 bases between them. The CDR3 has 15 amino acids. CDR3: CASTEGGVGTDTQYF. Here the CDR3 DNA reads TGTGCCAGCACCGAGGGTGGGGTGGGGACAGATACGCAGTATTTT.

This clonotype was seen only a few times. The rearrangement uses TRBV5-6 and TRBJ2-2, with D unresolved. Germline V gene data show CDR1 as SGHDT and CDR2 as YYEEEE. CDR3 length: 14 residues. V gave up 1 base and J gave up 5 bases, with 9 bases separating them. CDR3 protein: CASSLLGRTGELFF. The CDR3 DNA reads TGTGCCAGCAGCTTGTTGGGCAGAACCGGGGAGCTGTTTTTT.

This clonotype was detected only a few times. This chain connects TRBV2 to TRBJ2-3; D is unresolved. CDR1 and CDR2 (germline): SNHLY, FYNNEI. The germline V and J ends were trimmed by 5 bases and 3 bases, with 18 bases remaining between them. The CDR3 totals 16 residues. The CDR3 DNA sequence: TGTGCCAGCAGTAAGGAGTCCCTTTCCGGGACAGATACGCAGTATTTT. This codes for CASSKESLSGTDTQYF.

The chain joins TRBV28 to TRBJ1-1; D call uncertain. Per germline, CDR1 MDHEN and CDR2 SYDVKM. This CDR3 spans 12 amino acids. V lost 5 bases and J 3 bases, leaving 7 bases between the germline ends. Here the CDR3 reads CASSAQHTEAFF. The CDR3 DNA sequence: TGTGCCAGCAGTGCCCAGCACACTGAAGCTTTCTTT.

This clonotype was detected ten times or more. The chain links TRBV7-8 to TRBJ2-5; 8 positions agree with TRBD1. Trimming at V came to 2 bases and at J to 3 bases, leaving 2 bases not matched to a gene. This CDR3 has 14 amino acids. Germline CDR1 reads SGHVS; CDR2 reads FQNEAQ. The DNA of the CDR3 is TGTGCCAGCAGCTTACCGGACAGGGAAGAGACCCAGTACTTC. It translates to CASSLPDREETQYF.

This clonotype occurred a few times. The gene calls are TRBV6-2 or TRBV6-3 and TRBJ2-1, with a weak D call TRBD2 (6 bases). Germline V CDR1 and CDR2: MNHEY, SVGEGT. CDR3 size: 14 residues. Trimming pared 5 bases from V and 4 bases from J, leaving 12 bases between. CDR3 in amino acids: CASSAGLPYNEQFF. CDR3 DNA: TGTGCCAGCAGTGCCGGACTACCTTACAATGAGCAGTTCTTC.

This chain connects TRBV7-9 to TRBJ2-1, with a tentative D call TRBD1 (5 bases). From germline, CDR1 is SEHNR and CDR2 FQNEAQ (reference sequence). The CDR3 has 15 residues. V was shortened by 0 bases and J by 5 bases, with 11 bases between the two germline ends. The CDR3 bases are TGTGCCAGCAGCTTAGCGCAGGGTAGACACAATGAGCAGTTCTTC. Translated: CASSLAQGRHNEQFF. The variable domain in full, with the rest retrieved from reference TRBV7-9 and TRBJ2-1, is DTGVSQNPRHKITKRGQNVTFRCDPISEHNRLYWYRQTLGQGPEFLTYFQNEAQLEKSRLLSDRFSAERPKGSFSTLEIQRTEQGDSAMYLCASSLAQGRHNEQFFGPGTRLTVL.

This chain links TRBV7-9 with TRBJ2-1; 12 positions match TRBD2. V trimming: 5 bases; J trimming: 1 base; junction bases outside the gene matches: 12. Germline CDR1 reads SEHNR; CDR2 reads FQNEAQ (reference sequence). This CDR3 spans 19 amino acids. CDR3 DNA sequence: TGTGCCAGCAGCGGAAAGACTAGCGGGAGTTTCATTTCCTACAATGAGCAGTTCTTC. This codes for CASSGKTSGSFISYNEQFF.

The rearrangement links TRBV12-3 or TRBV12-4 to TRBJ2-1; 9 bases are shared with TRBD2. This CDR3 comprises 15 residues. V lost 6 bases, J lost 5 bases, and 8 bases stayed unmatched. The chain's CDR3 is CASSPLAGTNNEQFF. The CDR3 DNA is TGTGCCAGCAGCCCCCTAGCGGGGACTAACAATGAGCAGTTCTTC.

This clonotype occurred a few times. The CDR3 protein is CASSQGWTSGIPDTQYF. CDR3 nucleotides: TGCGCCAGCAGCCAAGGGTGGACTAGCGGGATCCCAGATACGCAGTATTTT. The V gene is TRBV4-3, the J gene TRBJ2-3; TRBD2 agrees at 12 bases. V shed 1 base, J shed 4 bases, and the junction held 6 bases outside the gene matches. There are 17 residues in the CDR3. Germline CDR1 LGHNA, CDR2 YSLEER.